This is a list of T cell receptor beta chains from one sample in a study. TCRdb's copy holds only in-frame clones and misses some; the assay was immunoSEQ multiplex PCR. The table includes under 65,000 clones, just over 90% detected once. Sequencing input: PBMCs. These receptors came from a man aged 35 to 55 with rheumatoid arthritis. The conserved cysteine and the conserved F or W are not part of the CDR3 here.

V: TRBV5-8
CDR3: ASSLGHGARSNYEQY

V: TRBV11-1
CDR3: ASSPRDRGTGELF

V: TRBV7-9
CDR3: ASSFQDYGYT

V: TRBV6-5
CDR3: ASSPDGLSYEQY

V: TRBV6-5
CDR3: ASQTTSNTEAF

V: TRBV19
CDR3: ASSPHSGSGTDTQY

V: TRBV12-3/TRBV12-4
CDR3: ASQGLVGEQY

V: TRBV25-1
CDR3: ASSESGAMNTEAF

V: TRBV12-3/TRBV12-4
CDR3: ASSYSTNNEQF

V: TRBV28
CDR3: ASSLFASSQVTDTQY

V: TRBV6-5
CDR3: ASREDSPPYNEQF

V: TRBV19
CDR3: ASSISRVSNQPQH

V: TRBV5-1
CDR3: ASSLDRPPNYGYT

V: TRBV18
CDR3: ASSPDMNTEAF

V: TRBV9
CDR3: ASSVGGEPEKLF

V: TRBV24-1
CDR3: ATSDPGTPGDEQF

V: TRBV4-3
CDR3: ASSQEDGRDSYNEQF

V: TRBV5-1
CDR3: ASRTGTGANVLT

V: TRBV6-5
CDR3: ASSWDPYEQY

V: TRBV18
CDR3: ASSGTDGYT

V: TRBV6-2/TRBV6-3
CDR3: ASSYLGFGRGNTGELF

V: TRBV10-3
CDR3: AISKELGVLYEQY

V: TRBV12-3/TRBV12-4
CDR3: ASSSGRIT

V: TRBV7-3
CDR3: ASRGTSGDSNQETQY

V: TRBV4-3
CDR3: ASSQGAGQGPGANVLT

V: TRBV6-6
CDR3: ASSYSKTGYTEAF

V: TRBV6-5
CDR3: ATRMGGGADEQF

V: TRBV25-1
CDR3: ASSGRTGRYPYQETQY

V: TRBV19
CDR3: ASRQGSSPLH

V: TRBV4-3
CDR3: ASSQARVDTSYNEQF

V: TRBV4-3
CDR3: ASSPDRGGEKLF

V: TRBV4-1
CDR3: ASSQEFRAGGGYT

V: TRBV18
CDR3: ASSPSSSYEQY